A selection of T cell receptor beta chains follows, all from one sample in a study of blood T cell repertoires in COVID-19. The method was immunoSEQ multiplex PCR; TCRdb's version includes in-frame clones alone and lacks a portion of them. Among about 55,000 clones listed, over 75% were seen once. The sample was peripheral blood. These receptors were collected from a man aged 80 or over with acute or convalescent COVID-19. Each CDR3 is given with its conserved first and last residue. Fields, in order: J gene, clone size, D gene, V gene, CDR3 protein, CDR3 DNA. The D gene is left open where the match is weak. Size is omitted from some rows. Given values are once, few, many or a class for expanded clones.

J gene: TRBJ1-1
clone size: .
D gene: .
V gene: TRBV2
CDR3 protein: CASSEARGSEAFF
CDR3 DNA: TGTGCCAGCAGTGAAGCACGGGGTTCCGAAGCTTTCTTT

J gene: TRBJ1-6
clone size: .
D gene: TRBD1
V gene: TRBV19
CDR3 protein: CASSITGANSPLHF
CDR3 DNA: TGTGCCAGTAGTATTACAGGGGCGAATTCACCCCTCCACTTT

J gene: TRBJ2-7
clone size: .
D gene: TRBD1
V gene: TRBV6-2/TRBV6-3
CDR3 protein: CASSNSRTGTYEQYF
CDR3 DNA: TGTGCCAGCAGCAACAGCCGGACAGGGACTTACGAGCAGTACTTC

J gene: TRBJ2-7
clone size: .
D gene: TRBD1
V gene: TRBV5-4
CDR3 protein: CASSPAGTGAYEQYF
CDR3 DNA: TGTGCCAGCAGTCCTGCCGGGACAGGGGCCTACGAGCAGTACTTC

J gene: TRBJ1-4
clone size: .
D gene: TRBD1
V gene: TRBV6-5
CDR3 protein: CASSPGTATNEKLFF
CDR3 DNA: TGTGCCAGCAGCCCAGGGACAGCCACTAATGAAAAACTGTTTTTT

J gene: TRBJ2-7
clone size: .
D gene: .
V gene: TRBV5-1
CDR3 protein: CASSLDGGRTYEQYF
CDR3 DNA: TGCGCCAGCAGCTTGGACGGGGGGCGCACCTACGAGCAGTACTTC

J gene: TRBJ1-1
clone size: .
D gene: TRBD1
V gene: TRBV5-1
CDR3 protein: CASSTNTGGTEAFF
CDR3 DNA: TGCGCCAGCAGCACTAACACAGGGGGCACTGAAGCTTTCTTT

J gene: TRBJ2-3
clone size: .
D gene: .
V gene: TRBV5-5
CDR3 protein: CASSLGLGAPDTQYF
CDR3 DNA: TGTGCCAGCAGCTTGGGACTGGGGGCCCCAGATACGCAGTATTTT

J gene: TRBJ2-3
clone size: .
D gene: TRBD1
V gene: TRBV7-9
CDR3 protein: CASSLRRTGGDTQYF
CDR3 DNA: TGTGCCAGCAGCTTACGACGGACAGGAGGAGATACGCAGTATTTT

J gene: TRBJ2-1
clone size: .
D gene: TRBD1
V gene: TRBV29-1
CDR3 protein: CSVGGGADYNEQFF
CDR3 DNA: TGCAGCGTTGGAGGGGGCGCCGACTACAATGAGCAGTTCTTC

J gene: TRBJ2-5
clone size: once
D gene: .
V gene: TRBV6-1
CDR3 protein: CASSEGAGPRSEETQYF
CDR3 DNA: TGTGCCAGCAGTGAAGGGGCGGGACCCAGGTCCGAAGAGACCCAGTACTTC

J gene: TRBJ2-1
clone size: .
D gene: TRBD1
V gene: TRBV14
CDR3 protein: CASSAGQGVWNEQFF
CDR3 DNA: TGTGCCAGCAGCGCGGGACAGGGGGTCTGGAATGAGCAGTTCTTC

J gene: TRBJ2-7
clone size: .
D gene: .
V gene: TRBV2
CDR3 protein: CASGETLPYEQYF
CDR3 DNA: TGTGCCAGCGGGGAGACGTTACCCTACGAGCAGTACTTC

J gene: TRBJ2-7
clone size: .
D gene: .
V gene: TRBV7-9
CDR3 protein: CASIGAGHYEQYF
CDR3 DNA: TGTGCCAGCATAGGAGCGGGCCACTACGAGCAGTACTTC

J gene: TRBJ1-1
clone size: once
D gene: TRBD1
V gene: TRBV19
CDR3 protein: CASDTGTAPTEAFF
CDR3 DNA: TGTGCCAGTGATACCGGGACAGCACCGACTGAAGCTTTCTTT

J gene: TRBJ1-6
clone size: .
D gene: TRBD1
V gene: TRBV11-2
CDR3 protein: CASSLDRGQGLSPLHF
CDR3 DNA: TGTGCCAGCAGCTTAGATCGTGGACAGGGTCTGTCACCCCTCCACTTT

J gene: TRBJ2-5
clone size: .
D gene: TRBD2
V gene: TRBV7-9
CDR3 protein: CASSLGLAGRTETQYF
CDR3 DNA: TGTGCCAGCAGCTTAGGACTAGCGGGGCGTACGGAGACCCAGTACTTC

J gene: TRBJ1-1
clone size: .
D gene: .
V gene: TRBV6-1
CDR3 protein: CASSEFPRDLGAFF
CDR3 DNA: TGTGCCAGCAGTGAATTCCCCCGGGATTTGGGTGCTTTCTTT

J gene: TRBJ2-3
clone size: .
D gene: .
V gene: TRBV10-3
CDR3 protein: CAISASDTQYF
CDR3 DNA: TGTGCCATCAGTGCGTCAGATACGCAGTATTTT

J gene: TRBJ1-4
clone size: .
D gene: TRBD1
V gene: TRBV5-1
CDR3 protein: CASSLGTGFNEKLFF
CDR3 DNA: TGCGCCAGCAGCCTGGGGACAGGGTTTAATGAAAAACTGTTTTTT

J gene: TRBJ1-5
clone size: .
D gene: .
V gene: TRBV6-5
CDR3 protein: CAGQSSNQPQHF
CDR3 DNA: TGTGCCGGACAGAGTAGCAATCAGCCCCAGCATTTT

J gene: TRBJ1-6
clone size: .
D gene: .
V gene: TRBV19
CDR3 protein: CATTSQGFRSPLHF
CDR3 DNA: TGTGCCACCACCTCACAGGGCTTCAGGTCACCCCTCCACTTT

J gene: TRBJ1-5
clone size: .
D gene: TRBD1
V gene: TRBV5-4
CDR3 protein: CASSLEGQDQPQHF
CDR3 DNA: TGTGCCAGCAGCTTGGAAGGACAGGACCAGCCCCAGCATTTT

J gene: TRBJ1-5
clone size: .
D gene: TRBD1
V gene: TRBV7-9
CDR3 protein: CASSPGTGGGNSNQPQHF
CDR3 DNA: TGTGCCAGCAGCCCCGGGACAGGGGGCGGGAATAGCAATCAGCCCCAGCATTTT

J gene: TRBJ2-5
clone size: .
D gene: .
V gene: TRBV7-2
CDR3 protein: CASSLVDRSQETQYF
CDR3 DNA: TGTGCCAGCAGCTTAGTCGACAGGAGCCAAGAGACCCAGTACTTC

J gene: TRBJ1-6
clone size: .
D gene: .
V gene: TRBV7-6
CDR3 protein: CASSPWGGRDSPLHF
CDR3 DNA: TGTGCCAGCAGCCCGTGGGGGGGTAGGGATTCACCCCTCCACTTT

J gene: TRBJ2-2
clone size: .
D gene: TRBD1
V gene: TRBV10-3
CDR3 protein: CAISPRQGSGELFF
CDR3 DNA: TGTGCCATCAGCCCCAGACAGGGTAGCGGGGAGCTGTTTTTT

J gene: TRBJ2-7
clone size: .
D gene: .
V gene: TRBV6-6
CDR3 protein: CASSLRSSEQYF
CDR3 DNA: TGTGCCAGCAGCCTCCGTAGCTCCGAGCAGTACTTC

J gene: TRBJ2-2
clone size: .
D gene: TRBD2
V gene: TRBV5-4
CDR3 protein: CASSLLAGPNTGELFF
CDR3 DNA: TGTGCCAGCAGCTTGCTAGCGGGGCCGAACACCGGGGAGCTGTTTTTT

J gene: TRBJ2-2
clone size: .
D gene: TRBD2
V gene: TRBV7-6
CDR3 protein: CASSSRGVDTGELFF
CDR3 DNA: TGTGCCAGCAGCTCCCGGGGGGTTGACACCGGGGAGCTGTTTTTT

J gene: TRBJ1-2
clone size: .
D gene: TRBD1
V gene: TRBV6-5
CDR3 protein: CASSYQGAGHGYTF
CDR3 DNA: TGTGCCAGCAGTTATCAGGGGGCAGGCCATGGCTACACCTTC

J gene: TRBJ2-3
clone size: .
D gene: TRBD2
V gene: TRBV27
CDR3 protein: CASSLSAGGQYPSTDTQYF
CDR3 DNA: TGTGCCAGCAGTTTATCGGCGGGGGGCCAATACCCTAGCACAGATACGCAGTATTTT

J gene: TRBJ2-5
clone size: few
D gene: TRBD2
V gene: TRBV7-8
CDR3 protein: CASSTLSGGAGETQYF
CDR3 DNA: TGTGCCAGCAGCACCTTGAGCGGGGGGGCCGGGGAGACCCAGTACTTC

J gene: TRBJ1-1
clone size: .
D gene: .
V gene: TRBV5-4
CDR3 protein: CASSFTQENTEAFF
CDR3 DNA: TGTGCCAGCAGCTTTACGCAGGAGAACACTGAAGCTTTCTTT

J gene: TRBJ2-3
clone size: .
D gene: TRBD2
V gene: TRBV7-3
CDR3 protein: CASSRAGGSTDTQYF
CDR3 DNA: TGTGCCAGCAGCCGAGCGGGGGGTAGCACAGATACGCAGTATTTT

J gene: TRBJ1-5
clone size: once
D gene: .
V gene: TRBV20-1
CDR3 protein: CSAPTGQPQHF
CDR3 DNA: TGCAGTGCTCCCACGGGGCAGCCCCAGCATTTT

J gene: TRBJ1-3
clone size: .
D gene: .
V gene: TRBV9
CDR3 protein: CASSGGDGISGNTIYF
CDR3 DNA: TGTGCCAGCAGCGGGGGGGACGGAATCTCTGGAAACACCATATATTTT

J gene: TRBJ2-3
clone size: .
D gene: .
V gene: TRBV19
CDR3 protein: CASSIHPGVSSTDTQYF
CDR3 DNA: TGTGCCAGTAGTATACACCCAGGGGTTTCCTCCACAGATACGCAGTATTTT

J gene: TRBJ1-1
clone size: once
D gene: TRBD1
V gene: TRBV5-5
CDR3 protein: CASSRDRLTNTEAFF
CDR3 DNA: TGTGCCAGCAGCCGGGACAGACTAACGAACACTGAAGCTTTCTTT

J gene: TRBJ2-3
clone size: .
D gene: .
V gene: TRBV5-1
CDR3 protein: CASSPAGSTDTQYF
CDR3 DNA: TGCGCCAGCAGCCCCGCGGGGAGCACAGATACGCAGTATTTT

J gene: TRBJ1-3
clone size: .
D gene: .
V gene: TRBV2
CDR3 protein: CASSLDRADIYF
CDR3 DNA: TGTGCCAGCAGCCTAGACCGCGCGGACATATATTTT

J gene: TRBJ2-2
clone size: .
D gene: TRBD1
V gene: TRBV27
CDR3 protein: CASSWFGTGGAGELFF
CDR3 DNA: TGTGCCAGCAGTTGGTTTGGGACAGGGGGGGCCGGGGAGCTGTTTTTT

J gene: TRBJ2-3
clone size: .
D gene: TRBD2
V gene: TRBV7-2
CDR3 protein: CASSLARVAGADTQYF
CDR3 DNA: TGTGCCAGCAGCTTAGCCAGGGTAGCGGGGGCGGATACGCAGTATTTT

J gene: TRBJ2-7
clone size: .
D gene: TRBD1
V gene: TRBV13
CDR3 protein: CASSRTGEEQYF
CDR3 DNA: TGTGCCAGCAGCCGGACAGGGGAAGAGCAGTACTTC

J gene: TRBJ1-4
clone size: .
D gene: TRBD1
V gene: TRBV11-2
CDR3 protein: CASSPDRGRIGEKLFF
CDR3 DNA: TGTGCCAGCAGCCCCGACAGGGGGCGAATTGGTGAAAAACTGTTTTTT

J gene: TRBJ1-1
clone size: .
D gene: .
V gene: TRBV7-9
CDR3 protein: CASSLEAGITEAFF
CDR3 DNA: TGTGCCAGCAGCTTAGAAGCAGGAATCACTGAAGCTTTCTTT

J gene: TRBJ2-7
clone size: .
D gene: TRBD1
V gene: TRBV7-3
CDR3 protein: CASSLAGGYEQYF
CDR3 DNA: TGTGCCAGCAGCTTAGCAGGGGGCTACGAGCAGTACTTC

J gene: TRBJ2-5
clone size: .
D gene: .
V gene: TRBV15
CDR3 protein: CATSRDDRQEETQYF
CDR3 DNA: TGTGCCACCAGCAGAGACGATCGGCAGGAAGAGACCCAGTACTTC

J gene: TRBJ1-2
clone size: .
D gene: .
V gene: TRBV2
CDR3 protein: CASSTRGGTPGYTF
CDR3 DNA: TGTGCCAGCAGCACCCGGGGTGGGACACCTGGCTACACCTTC

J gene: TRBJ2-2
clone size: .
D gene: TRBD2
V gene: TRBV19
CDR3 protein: CASSTGLVDTGELFF
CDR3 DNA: TGTGCCAGTAGTACCGGACTAGTAGACACCGGGGAGCTGTTTTTT